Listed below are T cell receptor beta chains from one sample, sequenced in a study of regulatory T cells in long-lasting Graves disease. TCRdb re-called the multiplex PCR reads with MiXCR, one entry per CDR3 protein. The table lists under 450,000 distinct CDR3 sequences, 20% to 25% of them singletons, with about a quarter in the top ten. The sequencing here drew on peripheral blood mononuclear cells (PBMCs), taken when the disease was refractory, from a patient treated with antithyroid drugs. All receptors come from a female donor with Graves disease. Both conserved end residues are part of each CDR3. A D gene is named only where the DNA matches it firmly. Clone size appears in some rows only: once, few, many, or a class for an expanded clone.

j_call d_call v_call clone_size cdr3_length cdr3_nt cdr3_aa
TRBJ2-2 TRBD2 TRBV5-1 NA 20 TGCGCCAGCAGCTTGGTCCCCGTCATAATAGCGGGAGCAAACACCGGGGAGCTGTTTTTT CASSLVPVIIAGANTGELFF
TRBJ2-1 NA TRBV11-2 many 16 TGTGCCAGCAGCTTGAGTCGGTTGGCGACCTACAATGAGCAGTTCTTC CASSLSRLATYNEQFF
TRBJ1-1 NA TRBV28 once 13 TGTGCCAGCTATCAAAAAATGGACACTGAAGCTTTCTTT CASYQKMDTEAFF
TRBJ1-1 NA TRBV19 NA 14 TGTGCCAGTAGCCTAGACCAGGGGAACACTGAAGCTTTCTTT CASSLDQGNTEAFF
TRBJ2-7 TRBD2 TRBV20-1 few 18 TGCAGTGCTACAGAACCGGGACTAGCGGGAAAAACGGTCTACGAGCAGTACTTC CSATEPGLAGKTVYEQYF
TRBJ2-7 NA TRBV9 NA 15 TGTGCCAGCAGCGTAGAGGAGGGGAGTAATTACGAGCAGTACTTC CASSVEEGSNYEQYF
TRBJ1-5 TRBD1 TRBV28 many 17 TGTGCCAGCAGTGTTTGGACAGGCCTCGGGAGCAATCAGCCCCAGCATTTT CASSVWTGLGSNQPQHF
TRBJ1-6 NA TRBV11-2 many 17 TGTGCCAGCAGCTTAGGCCACCCCCGGGACACAAATTCACCCCTCCACTTT CASSLGHPRDTNSPLHF
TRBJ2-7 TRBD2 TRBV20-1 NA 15 TGCAGTGCTCCCGACCAGGGTAGCGGGAGTTACGAGCAGTACTTC CSAPDQGSGSYEQYF
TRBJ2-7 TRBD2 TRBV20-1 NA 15 TGCAGTGCCAAAAATCTAGCGGGAGCTGGCTACGTGCAGTACTTC CSAKNLAGAGYVQYF
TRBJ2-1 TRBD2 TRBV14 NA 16 TGTGCCAGCAGCCATTTACTAGCGGGAACCGTCAATGAGCAGTTCTTC CASSHLLAGTVNEQFF
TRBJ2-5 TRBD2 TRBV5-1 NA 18 TGCGCCAGCAGCTTGGTAAGGATGGTAGCGGCGGGAGAGGAGACCCAGTACTTC CASSLVRMVAAGEETQYF
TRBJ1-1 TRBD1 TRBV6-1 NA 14 TGTGCCAGCAGTAGACAGGGGGTGAAAGGTCGAGCTTTCTTT CASSRQGVKGRAFF
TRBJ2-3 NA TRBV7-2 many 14 TGTGCCAGCAGCTCTCGGGATAGCACAGATACGCAGTATTTT CASSSRDSTDTQYF
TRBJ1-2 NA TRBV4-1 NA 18 TGCGCCAGCAGCCAAGAAAAGGGTCCCGCTATGCTAGCCTATGGCTACACCTTC CASSQEKGPAMLAYGYTF
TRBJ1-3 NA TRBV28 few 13 TGTGCCAGCAGTTGGGCGTCTGGAAACACCATATATTTT CASSWASGNTIYF
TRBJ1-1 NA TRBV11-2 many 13 TGTGCCAGCAGCTCCCATGAGCGTCAGGAAGCTTTCTTT CASSSHERQEAFF
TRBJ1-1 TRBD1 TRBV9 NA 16 TGTGCCAGCAGCGGGGGGACAGGGGGCCAGAACACTGAAGCTTTCTTT CASSGGTGGQNTEAFF
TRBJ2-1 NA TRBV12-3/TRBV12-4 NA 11 TGTGCCAGCAGACTTACGGAAGAGCAGTTCTTC CASRLTEEQFF
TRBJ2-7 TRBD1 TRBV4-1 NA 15 TGCGCCAGCAGCCAAATGACAGGGCCCACCTACGAGCAGTACTTC CASSQMTGPTYEQYF
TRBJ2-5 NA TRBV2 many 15 TGTGCCAGCAGTGAACGCCAGCTAGCCGGGGAGACCCAGTACTTC CASSERQLAGETQYF
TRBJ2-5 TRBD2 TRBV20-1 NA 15 TGCAGTGCTCGGGGACTAGCGGGAGACCAAGAGACCCAGTACTTC CSARGLAGDQETQYF